The 8 T cell receptor beta chains below all came from one sample that was sequenced in a study of identical twins. One entry per CDR3 protein, called by TCRdb with MiXCR from the 5' RACE reads. The sample includes 640,000 or so distinct CDR3 sequences, 6% to 6.5% of them seen just once. The sequencing sample was made of naive T cells sorted from blood. The receptors stem from a man between 18 and 35 years old in good health.

The chain recombines TRBV29-1 with TRBJ1-1; 7 bases line up with TRBD1. This CDR3 is built from 13 residues. The germline CDR1 and CDR2 sequences are SQVTM and ANQGSEA. J gave up 5 bases and V 7 bases, and 10 bases lay outside the gene matches. The CDR3 sequence is CSATTGFTTEAFF. CDR3 nucleotide sequence: TGCAGCGCTACGACAGGGTTTACGACTGAAGCTTTCTTT.

The sample holds many counts of this clonotype. The chain joins TRBV10-1 to TRBJ1-1; TRBD1 is a possible D gene (5 bases). In germline, CDR1 is WNHNN, CDR2 SYGVQD (reference sequence). Trimming shortened V by 2 bases and J by 8 bases, and 9 bases separated the two germline ends. This CDR3 is 12 amino acids long. The CDR3 here is CASSERAGEAFF. The DNA for the CDR3 is TGCGCCAGCAGTGAGAGGGCAGGGGAAGCTTTCTTT.

This clonotype was seen at least ten times. This chain connects TRBV9 to TRBJ2-7; TRBD2 aligns across 7 bases. CDR1 and CDR2 from the germline V gene are SGDLS and YYNGEE. The CDR3 is 16 amino acids. V dropped 0 bases and J dropped 0; count of bases not matched to a gene: 6. The CDR3 region is CASSVASSGSSYEQYF. The CDR3 DNA reads as TGTGCCAGCAGCGTAGCTTCTAGCGGCAGCTCCTACGAGCAGTACTTC.

This clonotype has just a few counts. The chain carries TRBV7-2 and TRBJ2-7, with 9 bases identical to TRBD1. CDR1 and CDR2 from the germline V gene are SGHTA and FQGNSA. Trimming at V came to 1 base and at J to 4 bases, leaving 8 bases not matched to a gene. CDR3 length equals 16 residues. For the CDR3, the DNA is TGTGCCAGCAGCTTAGGCCCCACAGGGGGCTTATACGAGCAGTACTTC. It encodes CASSLGPTGGLYEQYF.

The rearrangement uses TRBV7-3 and TRBJ1-1, with a tentative D call TRBD1 (5 bases). Germline CDR1 is SGHTA and CDR2 is FQGTGA. This CDR3 has 13 residues. Trimming took off 4 bases at V and 5 bases at J, with 11 bases between the two ends. CDR3 region: CASSSFDRTEAFF. CDR3 bases: TGTGCCAGCAGCTCCTTCGACAGAACTGAAGCTTTCTTT.

This clonotype was picked up many times. The gene calls are TRBV29-1 and TRBJ1-2; D is ambiguous. Between the trimmed V and J ends, which lost 4 bases and 6 bases, there was a span of 9 bases. Germline V gene data show CDR1 as SQVTM and CDR2 as ANQGSEA. CDR3 length equals 11 residues. CDR3 amino acids: CSVAGTHGYTF. CDR3 coding DNA: TGCAGCGTTGCCGGTACTCATGGCTACACCTTC. Variable domain in full (rest from reference TRBV29-1 and TRBJ1-2): SAVISQKPSRDICQRGTSLTIQCQVDSQVTMMFWYRQQPGQSLTLIATANQGSEATYESGFVIDKFPISRPNLTFSTLTVSNMSPEDSSIYLCSVAGTHGYTFGSGTRLTVV.

The sample holds many counts of this clonotype. In nucleotides, the CDR3 is TGCAGCGGATCCGAGAACACCGGGGAGCTGTTTTTT. It translates to CSGSENTGELFF. The chain joins TRBV29-1 to TRBJ2-2; no reliable D call. From germline, CDR1 is SQVTM and CDR2 ANQGSEA. Trimming removed 7 bases from V and 1 base from J, with 7 bases in between. The CDR3 extends over 12 amino acids.

The V call is TRBV5-1, the J call TRBJ2-6; D ambiguous. This CDR3 has 17 amino acids. V shed 2 bases and J shed 1 base, with 13 bases lying between them. Germline values: CDR1 SGHRS, CDR2 YFSETQ. Here the CDR3 DNA reads TGCGCCAGCAGCTTCTGGGCCAAGCGATCTGGGGCCAACGTCCTGACTTTC. This encodes CASSFWAKRSGANVLTF.